What follows are 17 T cell receptor beta chains derived from one specimen sequenced in a study of siplizumab effects on memory and regulatory T cells (dated by TCRdb to between 2018 and 2021). The receptor library was made with the immunoSEQ multiplex PCR assay. TCRdb's version of the immuneACCESS table is confined to in-frame rearrangements and falls short of the full clone set. An unresolved V gene accounts for under half of the shortfall where checked; the remainder is of unknown origin. Within this sample are 100,000 or so clones, with approximately 94% of them counted one time only. The ten largest clones capture 0.25% to 0.35% of the sample. Specimen: CD4+ T cells sorted from blood. The receptor set was obtained from a human donor in good health.

The V and J genes are TRBV5-4 and TRBJ2-5; D possibly corresponds to TRBD2 (7 bases). The CDR3 extends over 15 amino acids. Per germline, CDR1 SGHNT and CDR2 YYREEE (reference sequence). The V end was cut by 3 bases, the J end by 5 bases, with 17 bases between. The CDR3 sequence is CASSYRLAGVETQYF. The CDR3 DNA follows: TGTGCCAGCAGCTATAGACTAGCAGGGGTGGAGACCCAGTACTTC.

The chain uses TRBV30 and TRBJ1-1; no clear D. The CDR3 is 16 residues long. V lost 2 bases, J lost 2 bases, and 18 bases lay in between. From germline, CDR1 is GTSNPN and CDR2 SVGIG (reference sequence). The CDR3: CAWSRESVRLNTEAFF. CDR3 sequence (DNA): TGTGCCTGGAGTAGGGAGTCGGTAAGGCTAAACACTGAAGCTTTCTTT.

V and J are TRBV30 and TRBJ2-5; 11 bases align to TRBD2. From germline, CDR1 is GTSNPN and CDR2 SVGIG (reference sequence). This CDR3 contains 15 residues. J lost 4 bases, V lost 5 bases, and 9 bases had no gene match. The CDR3 DNA reads as TGTGCCTGGGGATCTTTAGCGGGAGGGGGAGAGACCCAGTACTTC. It codes for CAWGSLAGGGETQYF.

The chain is built from TRBV30 and TRBJ2-1, with TRBD2 identical over 11 bases. CDR3 length: 17 residues. Trimming cost V 3 bases and J 3 bases; bases outside gene matches: 10. Germline CDR1 is GTSNPN and CDR2 is SVGIG (reference sequence). CDR3: CAWRTPGLAAGYNEQFF. The CDR3 DNA reads as TGTGCCTGGAGGACGCCGGGACTAGCGGCCGGCTACAATGAGCAGTTCTTC.

CDR3 sequence reads: CASSPRQGSNEKLFF. CDR3 DNA: TGTGCCAGCAGCCCGCGACAGGGGTCTAATGAAAAACTGTTTTTT. V gene TRBV7-2 combines with J gene TRBJ1-4; TRBD1 aligns across 8 bases. This CDR3 spans 15 amino acids. CDR1 is SGHTA, CDR2 FQGNSA, per germline. V lost 5 bases and J lost 3; bases outside the gene matches: 5.

The CDR3 loop reads CASSRQGDRKYF. The CDR3 region has the DNA TGTGCCAGCAGCCGACAAGGGGATCGGAAGTACTTC. The chain couples TRBV6-6 to TRBJ2-7; maybe TRBD1 (5 bases). The germline V and J ends were trimmed by 6 bases and 11 bases, with 17 bases remaining between them. CDR3 length: 12 amino acids. Per germline, CDR1 MNHNY and CDR2 SVGAGI (reference sequence).

The chain's CDR3 is CASSPPIRREPPYEQYF. CDR3 nucleotides: TGTGCCAGCTCACCACCCATTCGAAGGGAGCCCCCCTACGAGCAGTACTTC. The rearrangement joins TRBV18 to TRBJ2-7; maybe TRBD2 (5 bases). The CDR3 totals 17 residues. V lost 0 bases and J lost 2, with 17 bases in between. Germline V lookup: CDR1 KGHSH, CDR2 LQKENI.

This rearrangement joins TRBV5-1 to TRBJ2-1, with D unresolved. CDR1 SGHRS and CDR2 YFSETQ come from the germline V gene. This CDR3 spans 14 amino acids. Trimming cost V 0 bases and J 8 bases, with 12 bases left between them. CDR3 in DNA: TGCGCCAGCAGCTTGGCCTCTGGCAGCGATGAGCAGTTCTTC. It yields the protein CASSLASGSDEQFF.

The gene calls are TRBV21-1 and TRBJ2-4; TRBD2, the table's D call, was not compared with the DNA. TRBV21-1 is designated a pseudogene. This CDR3 spans 19 amino acids. CDR3 nucleotides: TGTGCCAGCAGCAAAGCGCTAGCGGGAGCCCCGAGGGCCAAAAACATTCAGTACTTC. Translating gives CASSKALAGAPRAKNIQYF.

The chain carries TRBV15 and TRBJ2-7; TRBD1 is a possible D gene (5 bases). Trimming cost V 0 bases and J 7 bases, with 10 bases left between them. This CDR3 region has 13 residues. Germline-derived CDR1 and CDR2 are LNHNV and YYDKDF (reference sequence). In DNA, the CDR3 is TGTGCCACCAGCAGAGATGGGGCGTGGGAGCAGTACTTC. Translated: CATSRDGAWEQYF. Full variable domain (missing parts from reference TRBV15 and TRBJ2-7): DAMVIQNPRYQVTQFGKPVTLSCSQTLNHNVMYWYQQKSSQAPKLLFHYYDKDFNNEADTPDNFQSRRPNTSFCFLDIRSPGLGDTAMYLCATSRDGAWEQYFGPGTRLTVT.

This rearrangement joins TRBV4-1 to TRBJ2-5; perhaps TRBD2 as D (5 bases). The CDR3 has 14 residues. Germline V gives CDR1 MGHRA, CDR2 YSYEKL. Trimming removed 1 base at V and 4 bases at J, with 10 bases between. CDR3 protein: CASSQAEGVETQYF. The CDR3 DNA reads as TGCGCCAGCAGCCAAGCCGAGGGAGTAGAGACCCAGTACTTC.

V gene TRBV5-1 combines with J gene TRBJ2-6, with 9 bases fitting TRBD1. V gave up 4 bases and J gave up 4 bases; unmatched junction bases: 6. The CDR3 is made up of 16 amino acids. Per germline, CDR1 SGHRS and CDR2 YFSETQ. CDR3 DNA: TGCGCCAGCAGCCCGGGGACAGGGCCAGGGGCCAACGTCCTGACTTTC. Encoded protein: CASSPGTGPGANVLTF.

The CDR3 coding sequence is TGTGCCAGCAGGACAACAGGGGGGCGAGCTTTCTTT. Its protein product is CASRTTGGRAFF. The chain joins TRBV6-5 to TRBJ1-1; 8 bases fit TRBD1. Germline CDR1 is MNHEY and CDR2 is SVGAGI. V shed 6 bases, J shed 10 bases, and the junction held 7 bases outside the gene matches. CDR3 size: 12 residues.

V and J are TRBV29-1 and TRBJ2-7; 9 nucleotides align to TRBD1. The CDR3 spans 16 residues. Germline values: CDR1 SQVTM, CDR2 ANQGSEA. V shed 3 bases, J shed 4 bases, and the junction held 13 bases outside the gene matches. The CDR3 is CSVDDRRGQGEYEQYF. CDR3 nucleotides: TGCAGCGTTGACGACCGGCGGGGACAGGGTGAGTACGAGCAGTACTTC.

The chain employs TRBV7-9 and TRBJ2-1; 10 bases line up with TRBD2. The CDR3 contains 17 residues. V lost 2 bases and J lost 3; bases outside the gene matches: 7. Germline-derived CDR1 and CDR2 are SEHNR and FQNEAQ (reference sequence). CDR3 sequence reads: CASSLPWIAGGYNEQFF. The CDR3 coding sequence is TGTGCCAGCAGCTTACCCTGGATAGCGGGAGGCTACAATGAGCAGTTCTTC.

This clone was detected once. This same CDR3 is encoded by further DNA sequences in the sample. The chain combines TRBV18 with TRBJ2-5; D uncertain. The ends were cut back, 2 bases at V and 3 bases at J, with 7 bases in the middle. This CDR3 comprises 13 residues. CDR1 is KGHSH and CDR2 is LQKENI in the germline V gene. The CDR3 is CASSPGLEETQYF. CDR3 coding DNA: TGTGCCAGCTCACCAGGCCTGGAAGAGACCCAGTACTTC.

V is TRBV19 and J is TRBJ2-7; D call uncertain. CDR1 and CDR2 from the germline V gene are LNHDA and SQIVND (reference sequence). V lost 1 base and J 0 bases, leaving 7 bases between the germline ends. The CDR3 extends over 14 amino acids. The CDR3 DNA sequence: TGTGCCAGTAGTATAGGTGGGGTCTCCTACGAGCAGTACTTC. Amino acids: CASSIGGVSYEQYF.